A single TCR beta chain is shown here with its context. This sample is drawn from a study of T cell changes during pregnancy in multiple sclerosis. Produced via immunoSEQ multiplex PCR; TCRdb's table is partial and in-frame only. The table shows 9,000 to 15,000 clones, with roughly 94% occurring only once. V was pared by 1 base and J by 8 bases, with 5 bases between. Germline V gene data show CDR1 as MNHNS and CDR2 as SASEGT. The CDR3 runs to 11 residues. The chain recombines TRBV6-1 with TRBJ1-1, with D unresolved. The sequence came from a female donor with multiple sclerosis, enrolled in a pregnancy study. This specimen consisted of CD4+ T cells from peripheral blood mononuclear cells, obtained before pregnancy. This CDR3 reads CASSEGREAFF. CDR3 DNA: TGTGCCAGCAGTGAAGGGAGGGAAGCTTTCTTT.